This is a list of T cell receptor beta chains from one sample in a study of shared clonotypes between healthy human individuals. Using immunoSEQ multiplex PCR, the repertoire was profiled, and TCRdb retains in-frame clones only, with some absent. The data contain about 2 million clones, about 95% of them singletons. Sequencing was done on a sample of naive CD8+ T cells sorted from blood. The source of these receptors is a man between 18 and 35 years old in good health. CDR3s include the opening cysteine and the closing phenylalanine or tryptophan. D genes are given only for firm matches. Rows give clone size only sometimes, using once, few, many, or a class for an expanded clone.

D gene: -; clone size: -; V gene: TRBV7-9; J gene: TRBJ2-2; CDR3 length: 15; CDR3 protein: CASSGRTSPTGELFF; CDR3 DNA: TGTGCCAGCAGCGGCCGGACAAGCCCCACCGGGGAGCTGTTTTTT
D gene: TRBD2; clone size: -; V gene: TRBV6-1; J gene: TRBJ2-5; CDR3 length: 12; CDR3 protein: CASRLAEETQYF; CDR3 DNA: TGTGCCAGCAGACTAGCGGAAGAGACCCAGTACTTC
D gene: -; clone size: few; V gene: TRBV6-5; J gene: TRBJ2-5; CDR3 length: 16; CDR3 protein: CASSYSLVGDVETQYF; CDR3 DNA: TGTGCCAGCAGTTACTCGCTTGTAGGGGACGTAGAGACCCAGTACTTC
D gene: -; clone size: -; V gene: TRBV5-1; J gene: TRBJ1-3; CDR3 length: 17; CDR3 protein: CASSLDKAGDDGNTIYF; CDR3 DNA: TGCGCCAGCAGCTTGGACAAGGCAGGGGATGACGGAAACACCATATATTTT
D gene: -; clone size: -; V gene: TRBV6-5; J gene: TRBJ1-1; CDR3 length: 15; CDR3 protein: CASSYSWRMNTEAFF; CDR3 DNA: TGTGCCAGCAGTTACTCATGGAGGATGAACACTGAAGCTTTCTTT
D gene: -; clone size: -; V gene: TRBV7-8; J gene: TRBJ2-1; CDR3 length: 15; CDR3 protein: CASSLAPSGPNEQFF; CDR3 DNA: TGTGCCAGCAGCTTAGCCCCTAGTGGTCCCAATGAGCAGTTCTTC
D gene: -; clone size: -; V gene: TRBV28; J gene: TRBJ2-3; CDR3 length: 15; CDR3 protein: CASSLGQGGTDTQYF; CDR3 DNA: TGTGCCAGCAGTTTAGGCCAGGGAGGCACAGATACGCAGTATTTT
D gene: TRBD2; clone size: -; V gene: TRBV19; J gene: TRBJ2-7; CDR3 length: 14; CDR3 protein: CASSALAGTYEQYF; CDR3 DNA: TGTGCCAGTAGTGCACTAGCGGGGACCTACGAGCAGTACTTC
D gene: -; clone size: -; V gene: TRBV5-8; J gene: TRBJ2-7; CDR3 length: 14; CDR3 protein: CASSFRVGYYEQYF; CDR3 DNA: TGTGCCAGCAGCTTTCGGGTCGGTTATTACGAGCAGTACTTC
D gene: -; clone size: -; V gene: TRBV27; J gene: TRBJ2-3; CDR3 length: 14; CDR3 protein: CASSMLRGPDTQYF; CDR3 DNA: TGTGCCAGCAGTATGCTGCGGGGGCCAGATACGCAGTATTTT
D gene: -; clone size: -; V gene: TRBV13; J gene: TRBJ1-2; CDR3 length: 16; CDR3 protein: CASSLWSDHINYGYTF; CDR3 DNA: TGTGCCAGCAGCTTGTGGTCGGACCATATTAACTATGGCTACACCTTC